The 16 T cell receptor beta chains below all came from one sample that was sequenced in a study of T-cell reconstitution after alpha-beta-depleted transplantation in children. Preparation of the TCRbeta library was carried out with unique molecular identifiers. TCRdb recomputed calls from the PCR reads with MiXCR, one row per CDR3 protein. Of 400,000 to 500,000 distinct CDR3 sequences listed, roughly a tenth were seen once; the top ten hold over 4.5%. Source: PBMCs from the stem cell graft donor, taken from the stem cell graft. The receptor set was obtained from a human donor who donated a stem cell graft to a child with acute myeloid leukemia.

The table lists this clonotype with many counts. The chain has TRBV29-1 and TRBJ2-5; D gene ambiguous. The germline V and J ends were trimmed by 4 bases and 5 bases, with 8 bases remaining between them. CDR1 is SQVTM, CDR2 ANQGSEA, per germline. The CDR3 has 11 amino acids. CDR3 amino acids: CSVVGFETQYF. The CDR3 coding sequence is TGCAGCGTTGTAGGGTTCGAGACCCAGTACTTC.

This clonotype was seen a few times. The chain uses TRBV6-1 and TRBJ2-1; 8 nucleotides align to TRBD1. The CDR3 totals 14 residues. J gave up 7 bases and V 3 bases, and 5 bases lay outside the gene matches. Per germline, CDR1 MNHNS and CDR2 SASEGT. The CDR3 DNA reads as TGTGCCAGCAGTGATGGGACAGGACCTAATGAGCAGTTCTTC. This codes for CASSDGTGPNEQFF.

This chain connects TRBV5-5 to TRBJ2-7; TRBD2 is a possible D gene (6 bases). V was cut by 2 bases and J by 0 bases, with 9 bases left in between. The CDR3 sequence is 14 residues long. The germline gives CDR1 SGHKS, CDR2 YYEKEE (reference sequence). The CDR3 coding sequence is TGTGCCAGCAGCTTATTGGGGGGCTCCTACGAGCAGTACGTC. It codes for CASSLLGGSYEQYV.

This clonotype has more than one count but fewer than ten. The chain employs TRBV12-3 or TRBV12-4 and TRBJ2-7; 8 bases agree with TRBD1. The ends lost 6 bases at V and 3 bases at J; junction bases unmatched: 7. This CDR3 is built from 14 residues. CDR3 amino acids: CASSNTGTGYEQYF. CDR3 coding DNA: TGTGCCAGCAGCAATACCGGGACAGGCTACGAGCAGTACTTC.

A remark on this clonotype: Relative to the germline gene, one junction end is altered; a read error may explain this. The V call is TRBV15, the J call TRBJ2-7; the match to TRBD2 covers 7 bases. This CDR3 is built from 13 residues. Germline CDR1 LNHNV, CDR2 YYDKDF (reference sequence). DNA of the CDR3: TGTGCCACCAGCAGAGAAGGGAAAGGACTAGATTTCTTC. This gives the protein CATSREGKGLDFF.

The CDR3 is CASSYITGTKFSYNEQFF. In nucleotides, the CDR3 is TGTGCCAGCAGTTATATCACCGGGACTAAATTCTCCTACAATGAGCAGTTCTTC. The chain is built from TRBV6-5 and TRBJ2-1, with 7 bases identical to TRBD2. CDR1 and CDR2 (germline): MNHEY, SVGAGI. Trimming removed 3 bases from V and 0 bases from J; junction bases left unmatched: 11. The CDR3 has 18 residues.

This clonotype was counted at least ten times. The V and J genes are TRBV5-1 and TRBJ2-7; 8 nucleotides line up with TRBD1. J was trimmed by 5 bases and V by 0 bases; bases with no gene match: 4. Germline CDR1 and CDR2: SGHRS and YFSETQ. CDR3 length: 14 amino acids. The CDR3 nucleotides read TGCGCCAGCAGCTTGGGACAGGGGAAGGACGAGCAGTACTTC. Translated, it gives CASSLGQGKDEQYF.

The genes are TRBV28 and TRBJ1-5; TRBD1 is a possible D gene (6 bases). V was shortened by 6 bases and J by 7 bases, with 10 bases between the two germline ends. Germline V lookup: CDR1 MDHEN, CDR2 SYDVKM. The CDR3 is 12 amino acids. Here the CDR3 reads CASREGGQPQHF. CDR3 coding DNA: TGTGCCAGCAGAGAGGGGGGCCAGCCCCAGCATTTT.

This clonotype was recorded a few times. V and J are TRBV7-8 and TRBJ2-1; 10 nucleotides align to TRBD2. The germline gives CDR1 SGHVS, CDR2 FQNEAQ. This CDR3 spans 17 amino acids. V was clipped by 0 bases and J by 6 bases; unmatched bases: 8. CDR3 sequence (DNA): TGTGCCAGCAGCTTAGCGTTGCTAGCGGGGGCCCCCAATGAGCAGTTCTTC. Translated, it gives CASSLALLAGAPNEQFF.

The sample holds many counts of this clonotype. This chain joins TRBV12-3 or TRBV12-4 and TRBJ2-1; 9 bases align to TRBD1. The CDR3 runs to 15 residues. Trimming took 5 bases from V and 4 from J; bases not matched to a gene: 6. This chain's CDR3 is CASSPTGGTYNEQFF. The CDR3 DNA sequence: TGTGCCAGCAGTCCTACAGGGGGCACTTACAATGAGCAGTTCTTC.

This clonotype was recorded at least ten times. The chain joins TRBV10-1 to TRBJ1-6; D not certain. From germline, CDR1 is WNHNN and CDR2 SYGVQD (reference sequence). The CDR3 is 15 residues long. With 0 bases removed from V and 7 bases from J, the gap between germline ends came to 10 bases. CDR3 protein: CASSESRTGNSPLHF. CDR3 sequence (DNA): TGCGCCAGCAGTGAGTCCCGGACGGGGAATTCACCCCTCCACTTT.

The table lists this clonotype with many counts. The chain joins TRBV5-1 to TRBJ1-4, with D tentatively TRBD1 (5 bases). This CDR3 is built from 14 residues. V lost 1 base and J lost 3, with 7 bases in between. Germline V gene sequence: CDR1 SGHRS, CDR2 YFSETQ. CDR3 region: CASSLRGPNEKLFF. The DNA of the CDR3 is TGCGCCAGCAGCTTGAGGGGACCTAATGAAAAACTGTTTTTT.

This clonotype was observed a handful of times. At one end the junction does not follow the germline gene, possibly because of a read error. The V and J genes are TRBV20-1 and TRBJ2-1, with D unclear. The germline CDR1 and CDR2 sequences are DFQATT and SNEGSKA (reference sequence). This CDR3 contains 11 residues. CDR3 sequence: CSAGEVDEQFF. The CDR3 coding sequence is TGCAGTGCTGGAGAGGTGGATGAGCAGTTCTTC.

This clonotype came up many times. This rearrangement joins TRBV4-2 to TRBJ2-1; TRBD2 matches 9 bases. Germline CDR1 LGHNA, CDR2 YNFKEQ. The CDR3 length is 14 residues. The V segment lost 0 bases and the J segment 9 bases; nucleotides outside the gene matches: 3. The CDR3 is CASSQDLRGGEQFF. CDR3 sequence (DNA): TGTGCCAGCAGCCAAGATTTGCGGGGGGGTGAGCAGTTCTTC.

This clonotype showed up many times. The V and J genes are TRBV11-2 and TRBJ2-7, with 10 bases identical to TRBD2. From germline, CDR1 is SGHAT and CDR2 FQNNGV. This CDR3 has 16 residues. The J segment lost 0 bases and the V segment lost 0 bases, leaving 2 bases of the junction unmatched. The CDR3 nucleotides are TGTGCCAGCAGCTTAGAACTAGCGGGGAACTCCTACGAGCAGTACTTC. It is translated as CASSLELAGNSYEQYF. Full variable domain (missing parts from reference TRBV11-2 and TRBJ2-7): EAGVAQSPRYKIIEKRQSVAFWCNPISGHATLYWYQQILGQGPKLLIQFQNNGVVDDSQLPKDRFSAERLKGVDSTLKIQPAKLEDSAVYLCASSLELAGNSYEQYFGPGTRLTVT.

J is TRBJ2-1 and V is TRBV10-3, with D perhaps matching TRBD1 (5 bases). This CDR3 contains 15 residues. In germline, CDR1 is ENHRY, CDR2 SYGVKD. V shed 4 bases and J shed 6 bases, with 16 bases lying between them. The CDR3 protein is CAISGGSTLGNEQFF. CDR3 in DNA: TGTGCCATCAGTGGGGGCAGCACCCTGGGCAATGAGCAGTTCTTC.